The 30 T cell receptor beta chains listed next were all sequenced from one sample in a study of blood T cell repertoires in COVID-19. Sequenced by immunoSEQ multiplex PCR; TCRdb stores in-frame clones only, minus some. The sample includes under 300,000 clones, 83% of them seen just once. The sequencing sample was made of peripheral blood. These receptors all stem from a human donor in a cohort sampled during active COVID-19.

Comment on this clone: The sample contains more than one DNA sequence encoding this CDR3. The chain is built from TRBV19 and TRBJ1-2; 10 bases fit TRBD1. V was clipped by 4 bases and J by 2 bases; unmatched bases: 1. The CDR3 contains 14 residues. Germline V gene lookup returns CDR1 LNHDA and CDR2 SQIVND (reference sequence). Written as DNA, the CDR3 is TGTGCCAGTAGTACGGGACAGGGGAACTATGGCTACACCTTC. It codes for CASSTGQGNYGYTF. The variable domain in full, completed from reference TRBV19 and TRBJ1-2, reads DGGITQSPKYLFRKEGQNVTLSCEQNLNHDAMYWYRQDPGQGLRLIYYSQIVNDFQKGDIAEGYSVSREKKESFPLTVTSAQKNPTAFYLCASSTGQGNYGYTFGSGTRLTVV.

The gene calls are TRBV9 and TRBJ2-7; tentative D call: TRBD1 (7 bases). Trimming shortened V by 0 bases and J by 3 bases, and 13 bases separated the two germline ends. Germline V gene lookup returns CDR1 SGDLS and CDR2 YYNGEE. This CDR3 is 15 amino acids long. This chain's CDR3 is CASSVGAGQHYEQYF. DNA of the CDR3: TGTGCCAGCAGCGTAGGCGCGGGACAGCACTACGAGCAGTACTTC.

This clone came up once. This chain uses TRBV3-1 (or the pseudogene TRBV3-2) with TRBJ2-7; the match to TRBD1 covers 11 bases. V shed 4 bases, J shed 7 bases, and the junction held 9 bases outside the gene matches. The CDR3 runs 15 residues. The germline gives CDR1 LGHDT, CDR2 YNNKEL (reference sequence). The CDR3 sequence is CASSLSGTGGREQYF. The DNA for the CDR3 is TGTGCCAGCAGCCTATCCGGGACAGGGGGGAGGGAGCAGTACTTC.

The V call is TRBV15, the J call TRBJ1-4; D unresolved. V lost 6 bases and J lost 0, with 5 bases in between. Germline lookup yields CDR1 LNHNV and CDR2 YYDKDF (reference sequence). The CDR3 runs to 13 residues. The CDR3 DNA sequence: TGTGCCACCAGTACTGCAACTAATGAAAAACTGTTTTTT. This codes for CATSTATNEKLFF. Looking up the rest from reference TRBV15 and TRBJ1-4 gives the full variable domain: DAMVIQNPRYQVTQFGKPVTLSCSQTLNHNVMYWYQQKSSQAPKLLFHYYDKDFNNEADTPDNFQSRRPNTSFCFLDIRSPGLGDTAMYLCATSTATNEKLFFGSGTQLSVL.

This chain uses TRBV28 with TRBJ2-1; a possible D gene is TRBD2 (5 bases). The germline V gene has CDR1 MDHEN and CDR2 SYDVKM. Trimming shortened V by 3 bases and J by 7 bases, and 13 bases separated the two germline ends. The CDR3 length is 14 residues. The CDR3 nucleotides read TGTGCCAGCAGTTTGGCTAGCCTGAGGAATGAGCAGTTCTTC. Encoded protein: CASSLASLRNEQFF.

V usage is TRBV11-2 and J usage is TRBJ2-3, with a tentative D call TRBD2 (7 bases). Per germline, CDR1 SGHAT and CDR2 FQNNGV. Trimming took 5 bases from V and 6 from J, leaving 12 bases between them. This CDR3 has 13 residues. CDR3 nucleotides: TGTGCCAGCAGCCCCTGGGGGGGCGATACGCAGTATTTT. It is translated as CASSPWGGDTQYF. The whole variable domain, filled in from reference TRBV11-2 and TRBJ2-3, reads EAGVAQSPRYKIIEKRQSVAFWCNPISGHATLYWYQQILGQGPKLLIQFQNNGVVDDSQLPKDRFSAERLKGVDSTLKIQPAKLEDSAVYLCASSPWGGDTQYFGPGTRLTVL.

The V call is TRBV18, the J call TRBJ2-2; TRBD1 might be the D (5 bases). CDR1 and CDR2 (germline): KGHSH, LQKENI. V gave up 0 bases and J gave up 4 bases, with 9 bases separating them. The CDR3 extends over 15 amino acids. The CDR3 protein is CASSPPSGFTGELFF. The CDR3 nucleotides read TGTGCCAGCTCACCACCTTCAGGGTTCACCGGGGAGCTGTTTTTT.

The chain uses TRBV18 and TRBJ2-5; 7 bases are a match to TRBD1. CDR3 size: 13 residues. V dropped 6 bases and J dropped 2; count of bases not matched to a gene: 3. The germline CDR1 and CDR2 sequences are KGHSH and LQKENI. The CDR3 is CASSGTAQETQYF. The CDR3 bases are TGTGCCAGCTCTGGGACAGCACAAGAGACCCAGTACTTC.

The chain is built from TRBV10-2 and TRBJ2-7; possible D gene TRBD1, 6 bases. Trimming pared 5 bases from V and 2 bases from J, leaving 7 bases between. The germline CDR1 and CDR2 sequences are WSHSY and SAAADI. This CDR3 contains 12 residues. In DNA, the CDR3 is TGCGCCAGCAGTTCAGGGGCCTACGAGCAGTACTTC. This encodes CASSSGAYEQYF.

This chain joins TRBV3-1 (or the pseudogene TRBV3-2) and TRBJ1-2; tentatively, D is TRBD1 (5 bases). The CDR3 covers 13 residues. Trimming shortened V by 3 bases and J by 4 bases, and 9 bases separated the two germline ends. Germline V gene data show CDR1 as LGHDT and CDR2 as YNNKEL (reference sequence). CDR3 bases: TGTGCCAGCAGCCAGATCGACAGCTATGGCTACACCTTC. Its translation is CASSQIDSYGYTF.

As for this clone: One end of the junction varies from germline; a read error may be responsible. V gene TRBV25-1 combines with J gene TRBJ1-3, with a weak D call TRBD1 (5 bases). The germline CDR1 and CDR2 sequences are MGHDK and SYGVNS. The CDR3 has 17 residues. The CDR3, as DNA: TGTGCCAGCAGTCCCTCAGGAGGGAGGGGCTCTGGAAACACTATATATTTT. Translating gives CASSPSGGRGSGNTIYF.

V and J are TRBV5-5 and TRBJ1-1; tentative D call: TRBD1 (5 bases). V gave up 0 bases and J gave up 6 bases, with 9 bases separating them. There are 13 residues in the CDR3. Germline V gene sequence: CDR1 SGHKS, CDR2 YYEKEE (reference sequence). This CDR3 reads CASSLAQVPEAFF. DNA of the CDR3: TGTGCCAGCAGCTTGGCACAGGTGCCTGAAGCTTTCTTT.

The chain couples TRBV20-1 to TRBJ2-2; a weak D match, TRBD2 (6 bases). The CDR3 has 11 residues. V was shortened by 6 bases and J by 6 bases, with 8 bases between the two germline ends. Germline V CDR1 and CDR2: DFQATT, SNEGSKA (reference sequence). The DNA of the CDR3 is TGCAGTGCGGCGGGGTCCGGGGAGCTGTTTTTT. Its translation is CSAAGSGELFF.

The CDR3 region has the DNA TGTGCCAGCAGTTACCAGGACAGGGGGTGGAATGAGCAGTTCTTC. This translates into CASSYQDRGWNEQFF. V is TRBV6-6 and J is TRBJ2-1; 10 nucleotides align to TRBD1. The CDR3 totals 15 residues. CDR1 and CDR2 (germline): MNHNY, SVGAGI (reference sequence). V lost 2 bases and J lost 7; bases outside the gene matches: 5.

This clone has only a few counts. The chain couples TRBV5-1 to TRBJ1-6; TRBD1 matches at 9 bases. The ends lost 4 bases at V and 8 bases at J; junction bases unmatched: 4. The CDR3 runs 14 residues. Germline CDR1 reads SGHRS; CDR2 reads YFSETQ. CDR3 amino acids: CASSRDRDYSPLHF. As DNA, the CDR3 is TGCGCCAGCAGCCGGGACAGGGATTATTCACCCCTCCACTTT.

This clone showed up just a few times. This chain links TRBV5-1 with TRBJ1-4, with 7 nucleotides matching TRBD1. Unmatched junction bases numbered 6, after V lost 4 bases and J lost 3 bases. Germline CDR1 SGHRS, CDR2 YFSETQ. The CDR3 totals 15 residues. The CDR3 is CASSAIRGSNEKLFF. The CDR3 DNA sequence: TGCGCCAGCAGCGCCATCAGGGGGTCTAATGAAAAACTGTTTTTT.

This sequence joins TRBV4-2 and TRBJ2-7, with 7 bases identical to TRBD2. Germline V lookup: CDR1 LGHNA, CDR2 YNFKEQ. With V trimmed by 4 bases and J by 4 bases, 13 bases remained unmatched. This CDR3 is built from 16 residues. This CDR3 reads CASSPSTSAGLYEQYF. DNA of the CDR3: TGTGCCAGCAGCCCTTCCACTAGCGCCGGACTGTACGAGCAGTACTTC.

The chain has TRBV12-3 or TRBV12-4 and TRBJ2-7; D remains ambiguous. V shed 6 bases and J shed 5 bases, with 14 bases lying between them. The CDR3 has 13 residues. Written as DNA, the CDR3 is TGTGCCAGCAGCCACCAAAATCAGGACGAGCAGTACTTC. Translation: CASSHQNQDEQYF.

This clone came up once. The CDR3 nucleotides read TGTGCCAGCAAAGAAAGCGGGAGCCCGTATTACAATGAGCAGTTCTTC. Translated, it gives CASKESGSPYYNEQFF. This sequence joins TRBV27 and TRBJ2-1, with TRBD2 matching 8 bases. There are 16 residues in the CDR3. The V and J ends lost 7 bases and 4 bases, in that order; junction bases with no gene match: 12. CDR1 MNHEY and CDR2 SMNVEV come from the germline V gene (reference sequence).

The gene calls are TRBV18 and TRBJ2-3, with TRBD2 matching over 13 bases. The length of the CDR3 is 19 residues. From germline, CDR1 is KGHSH and CDR2 LQKENI. The V and J ends lost 6 bases and 2 bases, in that order; junction bases with no gene match: 14. The CDR3 region has the DNA TGTGCCAGCTCCCCGCTAGGGACTAGCGGGGAGCCAGACACAGATACGCAGTATTTT. Translating gives CASSPLGTSGEPDTDTQYF.

This chain's CDR3 is CASSPPSGGLQETQYF. The CDR3 coding sequence is TGTGCCAGCAGTCCCCCTAGCGGGGGGTTACAAGAGACCCAGTACTTC. This rearrangement joins TRBV5-4 to TRBJ2-5; 11 bases are a match to TRBD2. The trim removed 5 bases at V and 2 bases at J, leaving 8 bases unmatched. Germline CDR1 reads SGHNT; CDR2 reads YYREEE (reference sequence). The CDR3 length is 16 residues.

J is TRBJ1-4 and V is TRBV24-1; 8 bases are a match to TRBD1. The CDR3 is 15 amino acids. V was clipped by 4 bases and J by 6 bases; unmatched bases: 6. CDR1 KGHDR and CDR2 SFDVKD come from the germline V gene. The CDR3 reads CATSDSGQGDEKLFF. In DNA, the CDR3 is TGTGCCACCAGTGACTCCGGACAGGGCGATGAAAAACTGTTTTTT.

This clone has a count of ten or more. The chain links TRBV12-3 or TRBV12-4 to TRBJ1-6, with D possibly TRBD1 on 5 matching bases. This CDR3 region has 12 residues. V lost 5 bases to trimming and J lost 8 bases, with 7 bases between them. CDR3 region: CASSTQDSPLHF. In nucleotides, the CDR3 is TGTGCCAGCAGTACACAGGATTCACCCCTCCACTTT.

The chain employs TRBV6-5 and TRBJ1-2; 7 bases map to TRBD1. The CDR3 contains 14 residues. The trim removed 5 bases at V and 7 bases at J, leaving 10 bases unmatched. Germline V lookup: CDR1 MNHEY, CDR2 SVGAGI. CDR3 amino acids: CASSPATGLGGYTF. CDR3 DNA: TGTGCCAGCAGTCCCGCGACAGGGCTAGGTGGCTACACCTTC.

This clone was seen once. This chain uses TRBV12-3 or TRBV12-4 with TRBJ1-2; a weak D match, TRBD1 (6 bases). CDR3 size: 12 residues. Trimming took off 8 bases at V and 7 bases at J, with 14 bases between the two ends. The CDR3 loop reads CASRAGGGGYTF. In DNA, the CDR3 is TGTGCCAGCCGCGCGGGGGGCGGTGGCTACACCTTC.

The chain employs TRBV3-1 (or the pseudogene TRBV3-2) and TRBJ1-2; D possibly corresponds to TRBD1 (5 bases). Trimming stripped 3 bases from V and 5 bases from J, with 7 bases between. This CDR3 has 12 residues. Looked up from germline, CDR1 is LGHDT and CDR2 is YNNKEL (reference sequence). The CDR3 region is CASSQDTYGYTF. Here the CDR3 DNA reads TGTGCCAGCAGCCAGGACACATATGGCTACACCTTC.

This clone appeared many times. V and J are TRBV7-3 and TRBJ2-1, with 9 positions matching TRBD1. The junction had 7 bases not matched to a gene; V was cut back by 4 bases and J by 6 bases. This CDR3 is built from 15 residues. The germline gives CDR1 SGHTA, CDR2 FQGTGA. The CDR3 DNA reads as TGTGCCAGCAGCTATAGACAGGGGGTCGTCAATGAGCAGTTCTTC. It translates to CASSYRQGVVNEQFF.

The chain uses TRBV18 and TRBJ1-2, with D hard to call. The CDR3 is 14 residues long. With 1 base removed from V and 4 bases from J, the gap between germline ends came to 10 bases. From germline, CDR1 is KGHSH and CDR2 LQKENI. The DNA of the CDR3 is TGTGCCAGCTCACCACGCTCAGAACCCTATGGCTACACCTTC. Translation: CASSPRSEPYGYTF.

This clone was counted only a few times. The V and J genes are TRBV5-8 and TRBJ2-5; a possible D gene is TRBD1 (6 bases). Germline CDR1 SGHTS, CDR2 YDEGEE. The CDR3 is 13 amino acids. The V end lost 0 bases, the J end lost 5 bases, and 8 bases lay between the germline ends. CDR3 bases: TGTGCCAGCAGCTTGGCAGGGGTGGAGACCCAGTACTTC. Amino acid sequence: CASSLAGVETQYF.

V and J are TRBV25-1 and TRBJ2-3; D is undetermined. V lost 1 base to trimming and J lost 0 bases, with 5 bases between them. The CDR3 runs 14 residues. The germline CDR1 and CDR2 sequences are MGHDK and SYGVNS. For the CDR3, the DNA is TGTGCCAGCAGTGAATCCGTCAGCACAGATACGCAGTATTTT. As protein: CASSESVSTDTQYF.